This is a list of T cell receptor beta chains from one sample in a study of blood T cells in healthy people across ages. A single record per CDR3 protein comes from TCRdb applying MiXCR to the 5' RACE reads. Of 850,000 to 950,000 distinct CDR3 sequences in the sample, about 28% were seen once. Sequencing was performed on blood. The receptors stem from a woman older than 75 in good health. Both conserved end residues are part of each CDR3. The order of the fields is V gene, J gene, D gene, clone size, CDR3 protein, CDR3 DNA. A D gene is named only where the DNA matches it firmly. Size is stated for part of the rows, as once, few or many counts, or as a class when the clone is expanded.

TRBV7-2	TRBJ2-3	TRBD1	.	CASSSRDRADTQYF	TGTGCCAGCAGCTCCCGGGACAGAGCTGATACGCAGTATTTT
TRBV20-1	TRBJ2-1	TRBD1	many	CSARKWDRVPEQFF	TGCAGTGCTAGAAAATGGGACAGGGTTCCTGAGCAGTTCTTC
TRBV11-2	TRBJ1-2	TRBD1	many	CASSSLQGASGYTF	TGTGCCAGCAGCTCGTTACAGGGGGCTTCTGGCTACACCTTC
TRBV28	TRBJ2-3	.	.	CASSLSRDRSSTQYF	TGTGCCAGCAGCCTCTCCCGAGACAGGTCAAGTACGCAGTATTTT
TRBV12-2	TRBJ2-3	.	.	CASRLGRTSTDTQYF	TGTGCAAGTCGCTTAGGTCGGACGAGCACAGATACGCAGTATTTT
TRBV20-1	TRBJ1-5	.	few	CSAPQDSDQPQHF	TGCAGTGCTCCCCAGGACAGTGATCAGCCCCAGCATTTT
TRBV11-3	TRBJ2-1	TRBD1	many	CASSRTGAGQFNEQFF	TGTGCCAGCAGCCGGACAGGGGCAGGGCAATTTAATGAGCAGTTCTTC
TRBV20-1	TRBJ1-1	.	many	CSAPVYGNTEAFF	TGCAGTGCCCCGGTTTACGGGAACACTGAAGCTTTCTTT
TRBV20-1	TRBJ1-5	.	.	CSAPSGVASSYSNQPQHF	TGCAGTGCCCCTAGCGGAGTAGCCAGTAGCTATAGCAATCAGCCCCAGCATTTT
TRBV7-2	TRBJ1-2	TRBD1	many	CASSGTGLNYGYTF	TGTGCCAGCAGTGGGACAGGCCTTAACTATGGCTACACCTTC
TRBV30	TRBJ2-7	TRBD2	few	CAWSKGGAGGNEQYF	TGTGCCTGGAGTAAAGGGGGAGCGGGGGGGAACGAGCAGTACTTC
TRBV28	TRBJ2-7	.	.	CASSSEPQRTYEQYF	TGTGCCAGCAGTTCAGAACCCCAGCGGACCTACGAGCAGTACTTC
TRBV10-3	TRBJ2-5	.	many	CAIRTGQPQETQYF	TGTGCCATCAGGACTGGACAGCCCCAAGAGACCCAGTACTTC
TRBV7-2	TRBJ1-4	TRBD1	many	CASSLGQYEKLFF	TGTGCCAGCAGCTTGGGACAGTATGAAAAACTGTTTTTT
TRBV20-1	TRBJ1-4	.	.	CRGAQGREKLFF	TGCAGGGGGGCGCAGGGGCGGGAAAAACTGTTTTTT
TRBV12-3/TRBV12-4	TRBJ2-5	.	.	CASSRMGMKETQYF	TGTGCCAGCAGCCGGATGGGAATGAAAGAGACCCAGTACTTC
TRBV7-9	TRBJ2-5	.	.	CASSLGQTGLGETQYF	TGCGCCAGCAGCTTAGGCCAGACAGGTTTGGGTGAGACCCAGTACTTC
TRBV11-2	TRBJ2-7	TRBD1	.	CANSLGQGTGEQYF	TGTGCCAACAGCTTAGGACAGGGAACGGGTGAGCAGTACTTC
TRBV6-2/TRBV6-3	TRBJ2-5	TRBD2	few	CASSQRRLAGGREVQETQYF	TGTGCCAGCAGTCAACGGAGACTAGCGGGGGGGCGGGAGGTCCAAGAGACCCAGTACTTC
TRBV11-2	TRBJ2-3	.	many	CASSPRRRTDTQYF	TGTGCCAGCAGCCCCCGGCGGCGTACAGATACGCAGTATTTT
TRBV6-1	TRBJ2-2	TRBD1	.	CASRDPGTGVSLVWTGELFF	TGTGCCAGCAGGGACCCCGGGACAGGGGTCTCCCTGGTTTGGACCGGGGAGCTGTTTTTT
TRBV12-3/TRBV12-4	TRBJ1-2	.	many	CASSLQGHYGYTF	TGTGCCAGCAGTTTGCAAGGGCACTATGGCTACACCTTC
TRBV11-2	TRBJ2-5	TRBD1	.	CASSLVPGQAWNEQYF	TGTGCCAGCAGCTTAGTCCCGGGACAGGCCTGGAATGAGCAGTACTTC